This T cell receptor (beta chain) was captured by sequencing in a study of blood T cell repertoires in COVID-19. For the study at large: Samples of COVID-19 (acute and convalescent) were obtained from the United States, Italy and Spain. PBMCs, B-cell-depleted T cells, or T cells were the source of the cDNA or gDNA that made up the material.

Per the original methods: Amplification from reference gene primers served as the basis for estimated nucleated cell counts. TCRdb's copy holds only in-frame clones and misses some; the assay was immunoSEQ multiplex PCR. Clone size and the V and J calls come from that table; the DNA yielded D and trimming. The sample holds more than 100,000 clones, 89% seen once. The ends lost 2 bases at V and 2 bases at J; junction bases unmatched: 10. CDR3 size: 17 residues. CDR1 is SGHAT and CDR2 is FQNNGV in the germline V gene. Sequencing was done on a sample of peripheral blood. This chain connects TRBV11-2 to TRBJ2-7; 9 nucleotides line up with TRBD1. The receptor's source is a woman aged 80 or over in a cohort sampled during active COVID-19. The DNA of the CDR3 is TGTGCCAGCAGCTTACTTAATTTGGGACAGGGCACCTACGAGCAGTACTTC. The encoded protein is CASSLLNLGQGTYEQYF.